The 10 T cell receptor beta chains below were found in one sample sequenced in a study of early T cells in non-severe SARS-CoV-2 infection. MiXCR was run by TCRdb on the 5' RACE reads, yielding one entry per CDR3 protein. The top ten hold roughly 4.4% of the sample, which has tens of thousands of distinct CDR3 sequences, less than 7% seen once. Sequenced here: whole blood, sampled at baseline. The receptor source for this set is an adult who was a healthcare worker with PCR-confirmed SARS-CoV-2 infection or an uninfected control (not recorded which).

In this sample, this clonotype turned up many times. The chain joins TRBV7-2 to TRBJ2-3; 9 positions match TRBD2. The CDR3 spans 14 residues. The V and J ends lost 6 bases and 5 bases, in that order; junction bases with no gene match: 6. Germline V lookup: CDR1 SGHTA, CDR2 FQGNSA. This CDR3 reads CASRFGGGGDTQYF. The CDR3 DNA reads as TGTGCCAGCAGGTTTGGCGGGGGGGGAGATACGCAGTATTTT.

Only a few counts were recorded for this clonotype. The rearrangement joins TRBV18 to TRBJ2-2; 7 bases are a match to TRBD1. The CDR3 loop spans 14 amino acids. The junction had 4 bases not matched to a gene; V was cut back by 6 bases and J by 3 bases. From germline, CDR1 is KGHSH and CDR2 LQKENI. The CDR3 region has the DNA TGTGCCAGCTCGAGGGGGCCCGACACCGGGGAGCTGTTTTTT. As protein: CASSRGPDTGELFF.

This clonotype was recorded many times. This chain joins TRBV12-3 or TRBV12-4 and TRBJ2-3; D may be TRBD1 (7 bases). CDR3 length: 15 amino acids. V lost 5 bases and J lost 2, with 14 bases in between. The CDR3, as DNA: TGTGCCAGCAGTGCGGGACAGTCCCCCACAGATACGCAGTATTTT. Protein sequence: CASSAGQSPTDTQYF.

This clonotype was recorded at least ten times. The chain has TRBV6-1 and TRBJ2-7; the D is unclear. Trimming stripped 3 bases from V and 7 bases from J, with 4 bases between. The length of the CDR3 is 10 residues. The germline gives CDR1 MNHNS, CDR2 SASEGT. The CDR3 sequence is CASSDQEQYF. CDR3 sequence (DNA): TGTGCCAGCAGTGATCAGGAGCAGTACTTC.

This clonotype was recorded many times. The V gene is TRBV2, the J gene TRBJ2-7; 9 bases are a match to TRBD1. This CDR3 is built from 16 residues. Germline values: CDR1 SNHLY, CDR2 FYNNEI. Trimming took 7 bases from V and 2 from J; bases not matched to a gene: 12. The CDR3 DNA sequence: TGTGCCAGCACCCAGTCCACCGGGACAGGGCCCTACGAGCAGTACTTC. Its translation: CASTQSTGTGPYEQYF.

About this clonotype itself: A read error is possible here, since a much larger clone lies one base away. The chain recombines TRBV30 with TRBJ1-6; D is ambiguous. Trimming pared 1 base from V and 8 bases from J, leaving 12 bases between. The CDR3 has 14 residues. CDR1 GTSNPN and CDR2 SVGIG come from the germline V gene (reference sequence). This CDR3 reads CAWSETQRYSPLHF. In DNA form, the CDR3 reads TGTGCCTGGAGTGAGACACAGCGATATTCACCCCTCCACTTT.

This clonotype was found a few times. The rearrangement joins TRBV18 to TRBJ2-1; D is unclear. The CDR3 totals 13 residues. Trimming shortened V by 2 bases and J by 5 bases, and 7 bases separated the two germline ends. Germline lookup yields CDR1 KGHSH and CDR2 LQKENI. The CDR3 spells CASSPIVDNEQFF. The CDR3 nucleotides read TGTGCCAGCTCACCAATAGTGGACAATGAGCAGTTCTTC.

The chain carries TRBV29-1 and TRBJ1-1, with a tentative D call TRBD1 (6 bases). Trimming stripped 4 bases from V and 6 bases from J, with 15 bases between. The V gene's germline CDR1 is SQVTM and CDR2 ANQGSEA. This CDR3 is 13 amino acids long. The CDR3 is CSVAGLGGSEAFF. The CDR3 coding sequence is TGCAGCGTTGCCGGACTGGGGGGCTCTGAAGCTTTCTTT.

At least ten counts were recorded for this clonotype. V and J are TRBV3-1 and TRBJ2-2; 10 positions agree with TRBD1. The CDR3 length is 15 residues. Per the germline V gene, CDR1 is LGHDT and CDR2 is YNNKEL (reference sequence). V lost 4 bases to trimming and J lost 6 bases; unmatched junction nucleotides: 5. CDR3 DNA sequence: TGTGCCAGCAGCCGCCGACAGGGGGCGGCCGGGGAGCTGTTTTTT. This gives the protein CASSRRQGAAGELFF. Based on the CDR3 plus reference TRBV3-1 and TRBJ2-2, the full variable domain is DTAVSQTPKYLVTQMGNDKSIKCEQNLGHDTMYWYKQDSKKFLKIMFSYNNKELIINETVPNRFSPKSPDKAHLNLHINSLELGDSAVYFCASSRRQGAAGELFFGEGSRLTVL.

This clonotype has a count of ten or more. The V gene is TRBV24-1, the J gene TRBJ2-3; D remains ambiguous. Trimming took off 4 bases at V and 2 bases at J, with 15 bases between the two ends. The CDR3 is made up of 16 amino acids. Per the germline V gene, CDR1 is KGHDR and CDR2 is SFDVKD. The CDR3 DNA sequence: TGTGCCACCAGTGACCCCGCGCCGCAATCCACAGATACGCAGTATTTT. It is translated as CATSDPAPQSTDTQYF.